The 15 T cell receptor beta chains below all came from one sample that was sequenced in a study of blood T cell repertoires in COVID-19. The protocol was immunoSEQ multiplex PCR, while the TCRdb copy is restricted to in-frame clones and leaves out a portion. The table has under 200,000 clones, around 83% seen once. Sequencing was performed on peripheral blood. These receptors were obtained from a man between 18 and 29 years old with acute or convalescent COVID-19.

J is TRBJ2-1 and V is TRBV2; 10 positions agree with TRBD1. CDR1 and CDR2 (germline): SNHLY, FYNNEI. The CDR3 consists of 13 residues. Trimming removed 6 bases from V and 7 bases from J; junction bases left unmatched: 3. The CDR3 protein is CASSEGQGNEQFF. The CDR3 nucleotides are TGTGCCAGCAGCGAGGGACAGGGGAATGAGCAGTTCTTC.

The V gene is TRBV6-1, the J gene TRBJ1-1; D might be TRBD1 (6 bases). Trimming pared 1 base from V and 2 bases from J, leaving 8 bases between. The CDR3 totals 14 residues. The germline CDR1 and CDR2 sequences are MNHNS and SASEGT. The CDR3 coding sequence is TGTGCCAGCAGTGAAGGGACAGTCAACACTGAAGCTTTCTTT. Translation gives CASSEGTVNTEAFF.

The chain employs TRBV10-3 and TRBJ2-2; the match to TRBD1 covers 7 bases. The CDR3 sequence is 17 residues long. Losses at the gene ends were 2 bases for V and 2 bases for J; bases not matched to a gene: 8. Germline CDR1 is ENHRY and CDR2 is SYGVKD. CDR3 amino acids: CAISEPKTGSNTGELFF. The CDR3 coding sequence is TGTGCCATCAGTGAGCCAAAGACAGGGTCCAACACCGGGGAGCTGTTTTTT.

The rearrangement links TRBV10-1 to TRBJ1-4; a weak D match, TRBD1 (5 bases). Germline V lookup: CDR1 WNHNN, CDR2 SYGVQD (reference sequence). Trimming shortened V by 6 bases and J by 4 bases, and 12 bases separated the two germline ends. The CDR3 is 14 residues long. CDR3 DNA: TGCGCCAGCAGCTGGCATAGGGGTAATGAAAAACTGTTTTTT. Residues: CASSWHRGNEKLFF.

The chain joins TRBV30 to TRBJ1-1, with TRBD1 matching over 7 bases. The CDR3 is 13 residues long. Trimming cost V 0 bases and J 3 bases; bases outside gene matches: 1. The germline V gene encodes CDR1 GTSNPN and CDR2 SVGIG (reference sequence). The CDR3 reads CAWSVQGHTEAFF. The CDR3, as DNA: TGTGCCTGGAGTGTACAGGGGCACACTGAAGCTTTCTTT.

The genes are TRBV25-1 and TRBJ2-2; D gene uncertain. V gave up 3 bases and J gave up 0 bases, with 8 bases separating them. Germline loops: CDR1 MGHDK, CDR2 SYGVNS. There are 15 residues in the CDR3. The CDR3 here is CASSDPRTNTGELFF. In nucleotides, the CDR3 is TGTGCCAGCAGTGACCCCAGGACGAACACCGGGGAGCTGTTTTTT. Filled out from reference TRBV25-1 and TRBJ2-2, the complete variable domain reads EADIYQTPRYLVIGTGKKITLECSQTMGHDKMYWYQQDPGMELHLIHYSYGVNSTEKGDLSSESTVSRIRTEHFPLTLESARPSHTSQYLCASSDPRTNTGELFFGEGSRLTVL.

The chain employs TRBV2 and TRBJ1-2; perhaps TRBD1 as D (5 bases). This CDR3 has 14 amino acids. The germline CDR1 and CDR2 sequences are SNHLY and FYNNEI. Trimming removed 9 bases at V and 3 bases at J, with 17 bases between. The CDR3 region is CARPKGFDHYGYTF. The CDR3 nucleotides are TGTGCCAGGCCAAAGGGGTTTGACCACTATGGCTACACCTTC.

This sequence joins TRBV2 and TRBJ1-1, with unresolved D. This CDR3 spans 14 amino acids. Trimming stripped 5 bases from V and 1 base from J, with 11 bases between. Germline V gene sequence: CDR1 SNHLY, CDR2 FYNNEI. The CDR3 bases are TGTGCCAGCAGTTACATTTTACAGAACACTGAAGCTTTCTTT. Its protein product is CASSYILQNTEAFF.

V is TRBV6-5 and J is TRBJ1-2, with D maybe TRBD1 (5 bases). Germline V gene data show CDR1 as MNHEY and CDR2 as SVGAGI. There are 13 residues in the CDR3. V was cut by 5 bases and J by 3 bases, with 10 bases left in between. CDR3 sequence (DNA): TGTGCCAGCAGTCTGGTAGGGGACTATGGCTACACCTTC. It translates to CASSLVGDYGYTF.

This clone was counted a single time. The chain joins TRBV28 to TRBJ2-2; 7 bases are shared with TRBD1. The V and J ends lost 3 bases and 5 bases, in that order; junction bases with no gene match: 3. The length of the CDR3 is 14 residues. Germline V lookup: CDR1 MDHEN, CDR2 SYDVKM. Here the CDR3 DNA reads TGTGCCAGCAGTTTGACAGGGCGGACCGGGGAGCTGTTTTTT. Protein: CASSLTGRTGELFF.

The gene calls are TRBV24-1 and TRBJ2-7, with 9 nucleotides matching TRBD1. This CDR3 spans 15 amino acids. Unmatched junction bases numbered 8, after V lost 4 bases and J lost 5 bases. The V gene's germline CDR1 is KGHDR and CDR2 SFDVKD. The CDR3 region is CATSDSGTGYHEQYF. The CDR3 DNA sequence: TGTGCCACCAGTGACTCCGGGACAGGGTACCACGAGCAGTACTTC.

The chain is built from TRBV12-3 or TRBV12-4 and TRBJ2-7; perhaps TRBD1 as D (6 bases). V lost 5 bases, J lost 6 bases, and 14 bases lay in between. This CDR3 contains 13 residues. In DNA form, the CDR3 reads TGTGCCAGCAGTCCCCACAGGGATTCCGAGCAGTACGTC. Its translation is CASSPHRDSEQYV.

V usage is TRBV27 and J usage is TRBJ2-2; the D is unclear. The V end lost 4 bases, the J end lost 0 bases, and 6 bases lay between the germline ends. This CDR3 has 14 residues. Germline V gene sequence: CDR1 MNHEY, CDR2 SMNVEV (reference sequence). Here the CDR3 reads CASSSLTNTGELFF. Here the CDR3 DNA reads TGTGCCAGCAGTTCCCTAACGAACACCGGGGAGCTGTTTTTT.

This clone was detected only a few times. The chain uses TRBV5-4 and TRBJ2-6, with 8 positions matching TRBD2. The CDR3 is made up of 20 amino acids. The V gene's germline CDR1 is SGHNT and CDR2 YYREEE (reference sequence). After removal of 0 bases from V and 1 base from J, the junction contained 12 bases not matched to a gene. The DNA of the CDR3 is TGTGCCAGCAGCTTGGACCCTCGGACTAGCCAGGGGTCTGGGGCCAACGTCCTGACTTTC. Translation: CASSLDPRTSQGSGANVLTF.

This chain connects TRBV24-1 to TRBJ2-2; TRBD2 matches at 7 bases. This CDR3 contains 17 residues. J lost 4 bases, V lost 4 bases, and 11 bases had no gene match. Germline-derived CDR1 and CDR2 are KGHDR and SFDVKD. CDR3 sequence: CATSDPGGIVSTGELFF. CDR3 coding DNA: TGTGCCACCAGTGACCCCGGGGGGATAGTATCCACCGGGGAGCTGTTTTTT.